What follows are 19 T cell receptor beta chains derived from one specimen sequenced in a study of blood T cell repertoires in COVID-19. The table came from immunoSEQ multiplex PCR; TCRdb's copy has only in-frame clones and leaves some out. The sample has some 150,000 clones; approximately 90% are singletons. Sequencing was done on a sample of peripheral blood. Every receptor here comes from a man aged 18-30 years with active or convalescent COVID-19.

The rearrangement uses TRBV29-1 and TRBJ1-4; perhaps TRBD1 as D (5 bases). The germline V gene encodes CDR1 SQVTM and CDR2 ANQGSEA. This CDR3 is 12 amino acids long. The V gene lost 5 bases and the J gene lost 6 bases, with 10 bases spanning the gap. The CDR3 sequence: CSVPGYDEKLFF. CDR3 coding DNA: TGCAGCGTTCCAGGGTATGATGAAAAACTGTTTTTT.

This chain joins TRBV3-1 (or the pseudogene TRBV3-2) and TRBJ2-2, with 11 bases matching TRBD1. This CDR3 spans 15 amino acids. With V trimmed by 4 bases and J by 6 bases, 4 bases remained unmatched. CDR1 and CDR2 (germline): LGHDT, YNNKEL (reference sequence). CDR3: CASSLGTGGAGELFF. The CDR3 coding sequence is TGTGCCAGCAGCCTCGGGACAGGGGGGGCCGGGGAGCTGTTTTTT.

The chain recombines TRBV5-6 with TRBJ1-1; D remains ambiguous. Trimming removed 0 bases at V and 3 bases at J, with 9 bases between. The germline CDR1 and CDR2 sequences are SGHDT and YYEEEE. The CDR3 spans 14 residues. CDR3 protein: CASSLEDWDTEAFF. CDR3 sequence (DNA): TGTGCCAGCAGCTTGGAGGACTGGGACACTGAAGCTTTCTTT.

J is TRBJ1-1 and V is TRBV11-1; D is perhaps TRBD1 (5 bases). The CDR3 length is 12 residues. Germline lookup yields CDR1 SGHAT and CDR2 FQDESV (reference sequence). V lost 2 bases and J lost 5, with 6 bases in between. The CDR3 DNA reads as TGTGCCAGCAGCTTAAGGGGAACTGAAGCTTTCTTT. Encoded protein: CASSLRGTEAFF.

This chain links TRBV28 with TRBJ2-1; D is possibly TRBD2 (5 bases). Trimming removed 4 bases at V and 2 bases at J, with 12 bases between. This CDR3 region has 15 residues. Germline CDR1 reads MDHEN; CDR2 reads SYDVKM. In DNA, the CDR3 is TGTGCCAGCAGTTCCGGGGAAATAGCCTACAATGAGCAGTTCTTC. Translating gives CASSSGEIAYNEQFF.

This clone was recorded a few times. CDR3 sequence reads: CASSEGPNSGNTIYF. In DNA, the CDR3 is TGTGCCAGCAGTGAAGGTCCTAACTCTGGAAACACCATATATTTT. The V call is TRBV6-1, the J call TRBJ1-3; D call uncertain. Germline V gene data show CDR1 as MNHNS and CDR2 as SASEGT. V lost 1 base and J lost 0, with 7 bases in between. The CDR3 is made up of 15 amino acids.

The J gene is TRBJ1-2, the V gene TRBV15; D may be TRBD1 (5 bases). There are 15 residues in the CDR3. Trimming removed 0 bases from V and 7 bases from J, with 15 bases in between. CDR1 is LNHNV, CDR2 YYDKDF, per germline (reference sequence). The CDR3 region is CATSRDHGGSSGYTF. The CDR3 DNA follows: TGTGCCACCAGCAGAGATCACGGGGGTTCATCTGGCTACACCTTC.

This clone appeared once. The chain has TRBV15 and TRBJ2-5, with D tentatively TRBD2 (6 bases). The V and J ends lost 4 bases and 0 bases respectively, with 9 bases between them. Germline values: CDR1 LNHNV, CDR2 YYDKDF (reference sequence). This CDR3 region has 14 residues. DNA of the CDR3: TGTGCCACCAGCAAGAGGACTAACCAAGAGACCCAGTACTTC. It specifies CATSKRTNQETQYF.

A single count supports this clone. The rearrangement joins TRBV27 to TRBJ1-2; 10 bases match TRBD1. The CDR3 contains 14 residues. Germline lookup yields CDR1 MNHEY and CDR2 SMNVEV (reference sequence). Unmatched junction bases numbered 8, after V lost 6 bases and J lost 7 bases. In DNA, the CDR3 is TGTGCCAGCAGGAAACCGGGACAGGGGTTTGGCTACACCTTC. Translating gives CASRKPGQGFGYTF.

The genes are TRBV11-3 and TRBJ1-1, with TRBD1 matching 9 bases. CDR3 length equals 18 residues. The ends lost 6 bases at V and 6 bases at J; junction bases unmatched: 20. Germline V gene sequence: CDR1 SGHNT, CDR2 YENEEA. The CDR3 DNA is TGTGCCAGCAGAGGTTCGGGGCTGGTTCGGGACAGGGCGGCTGAAGCTTTCTTT. Encoded protein: CASRGSGLVRDRAAEAFF. The whole variable domain, remainder taken from reference TRBV11-3 and TRBJ1-1, is EAGVVQSPRYKIIEKKQPVAFWCNPISGHNTLYWYLQNLGQGPELLIRYENEEAVDDSQLPKDRFSAERLKGVDSTLKIQPAELGDSAVYLCASRGSGLVRDRAAEAFFGQGTRLTVV.

This clone was found a few times. V is TRBV6-5 and J is TRBJ2-5, with 7 bases aligning to TRBD2. This CDR3 contains 16 residues. With V trimmed by 4 bases and J by 5 bases, 13 bases remained unmatched. Germline-derived CDR1 and CDR2 are MNHEY and SVGAGI. CDR3 amino acids: CASSLGERGGSETQYF. The DNA of the CDR3 is TGTGCCAGCAGTTTAGGGGAAAGGGGAGGGTCGGAGACCCAGTACTTC.

V is TRBV7-9 and J is TRBJ2-1; no clear D gene. The length of the CDR3 is 14 residues. The V end lost 3 bases, the J end lost 0 bases, and 6 bases lay between the germline ends. Germline lookup yields CDR1 SEHNR and CDR2 FQNEAQ (reference sequence). The CDR3 sequence: CASSFSSSYNEQFF. The CDR3 coding sequence is TGTGCCAGCAGCTTCTCTAGCTCCTACAATGAGCAGTTCTTC.

Turning to this clone: This CDR3 is also generated by other DNA sequences in the sample. The rearrangement joins TRBV5-1 to TRBJ2-3, with D hard to call. Germline CDR1 is SGHRS and CDR2 is YFSETQ. CDR3 length equals 12 residues. V lost 2 bases and J lost 4, with 5 bases in between. The CDR3 DNA reads TGCGCCAGCAGCTTCTCAGCAGATACGCAGTATTTT. It encodes CASSFSADTQYF.

Only one count was recorded for this clone. V is TRBV7-9 and J is TRBJ2-2, with TRBD1 matching 11 bases. Germline CDR1 reads SEHNR; CDR2 reads FQNEAQ (reference sequence). Trimming cost V 4 bases and J 6 bases; bases outside gene matches: 4. CDR3 length equals 15 residues. CDR3 in DNA: TGTGCCAGCAGCTATGGACAGGGGGCGGCCGGGGAGCTGTTTTTT. Its protein is CASSYGQGAAGELFF.

This chain joins TRBV5-1 and TRBJ2-7; 9 nucleotides line up with TRBD1. The CDR3 is 15 residues long. V was pared by 0 bases and J by 2 bases, with 3 bases of the junction left unmatched. Germline CDR1 reads SGHRS; CDR2 reads YFSETQ. The CDR3 loop reads CASSLEGQGPYEQYF. The CDR3 DNA reads as TGCGCCAGCAGCTTGGAGGGACAGGGACCCTACGAGCAGTACTTC.

The CDR3 region is CSVLFSGSEYQETQYF. DNA of the CDR3: TGCAGCGTCCTTTTTAGCGGCTCTGAGTACCAAGAGACCCAGTACTTC. The chain joins TRBV29-1 to TRBJ2-5, with D perhaps TRBD2 (6 bases). In germline, CDR1 is SQVTM, CDR2 ANQGSEA. V was clipped by 6 bases and J by 0 bases, with 20 bases between them. CDR3 length: 16 amino acids.

The chain links TRBV12-5 to TRBJ1-2; 11 bases match TRBD1. This CDR3 has 15 residues. V trimming: 0 bases; J trimming: 4 bases; junction bases outside the gene matches: 1. Germline V CDR1 and CDR2: LGHNT, FRNRAP. CDR3 loop: CASGLVGQGAYGYTF. The CDR3 nucleotides read TGTGCTAGTGGTTTGGTCGGACAGGGGGCCTATGGCTACACCTTC. Filled out from reference TRBV12-5 and TRBJ1-2, the complete variable domain reads DARVTQTPRHKVTEMGQEVTMRCQPILGHNTVFWYRQTMMQGLELLAYFRNRAPLDDSGMPKDRFSAEMPDATLATLKIQPSEPRDSAVYFCASGLVGQGAYGYTFGSGTRLTVV.

This chain uses TRBV7-9 with TRBJ1-2; D gene unclear. Germline V lookup: CDR1 SEHNR, CDR2 FQNEAQ (reference sequence). V was clipped by 1 base and J by 1 base, with 4 bases between them. CDR3 length equals 13 residues. The CDR3 coding sequence is TGTGCCAGCAGCTTAGACGGTAACTATGGCTACACCTTC. Translated, it gives CASSLDGNYGYTF.

This clone has a handful of counts. This sequence joins TRBV10-3 and TRBJ1-1, with TRBD1 matching 7 bases. J was trimmed by 5 bases and V by 3 bases; bases with no gene match: 6. The CDR3 extends over 14 amino acids. CDR1 and CDR2 from the germline V gene are ENHRY and SYGVKD. The CDR3 region has the DNA TGTGCCATCAGTGAAATAACAGGGGAAACTGAAGCTTTCTTT. Translated: CAISEITGETEAFF.